A single sample gave rise to the 20 T cell receptor beta chains below, sequenced in a study of molecular identifiers for immune sequencing clone quantification. TCRdb passed the PCR reads through MiXCR, listing each CDR3 protein once. The sample holds around 480,000 distinct CDR3 sequences, around 25% seen once. The specimen was naive CD8+ T cells from blood, with Jurkat cell RNA spiked in. Subset of the sample: FACS-sorted CD8+CD4-CCR7+CD45RA+ naive T cells. The receptor set was obtained from a human donor in good health. Some libraries in this study had Jurkat cell RNA spiked in.

DNA for the CDR3: TGTGCCAGCAGCTCAGTGACTAGCACCTACGAGCAGTACTTC. It encodes CASSSVTSTYEQYF. The chain uses TRBV7-2 and TRBJ2-7; the match to TRBD2 covers 7 bases. Germline V gene lookup returns CDR1 SGHTA and CDR2 FQGNSA. CDR3 size: 14 residues. V shed 4 bases, J shed 2 bases, and the junction held 5 bases outside the gene matches.

This clonotype was seen just once. Being one base from a much bigger clone, this may be a read error. V gene TRBV6-5 combines with J gene TRBJ2-3, with D uncertain. Deletions cut 0 bases from V and 3 bases from J, with 10 bases between. The CDR3 runs to 15 residues. Germline V CDR1 and CDR2: MNHEY, SVGAGI. The CDR3 protein is CASSYSAGSTDTQYF. The CDR3 nucleotides are TGTGCCAGCAGTTACTCGGCTGGTAGTACAGATACGCAGTATTTT.

This clonotype was observed a few times. The chain uses TRBV10-3 and TRBJ1-5; possibly TRBD1 for D (5 bases). Looked up from germline, CDR1 is ENHRY and CDR2 is SYGVKD. V was cut by 2 bases and J by 5 bases, with 10 bases left in between. The CDR3 length is 14 residues. The CDR3 nucleotides are TGTGCCATCAGTGAGGTGGGGGGGGATCAGCCCCAGCATTTT. This sequence encodes CAISEVGGDQPQHF.

The chain links TRBV28 to TRBJ1-5; TRBD1 might be the D (6 bases). CDR1 MDHEN and CDR2 SYDVKM come from the germline V gene. The CDR3 consists of 16 residues. Trimming took off 2 bases at V and 2 bases at J, with 13 bases between the two ends. CDR3 region: CASSLTGAVGNQPQHF. CDR3 coding DNA: TGTGCCAGCAGTTTAACGGGGGCTGTTGGCAATCAGCCCCAGCATTTT. Based on the CDR3 plus reference TRBV28 and TRBJ1-5, the full variable domain is DVKVTQSSRYLVKRTGEKVFLECVQDMDHENMFWYRQDPGLGLRLIYFSYDVKMKEKGDIPEGYSVSREKKERFSLILESASTNQTSMYLCASSLTGAVGNQPQHFGDGTRLSIL.

With respect to this clonotype: This clone may be a read error of a much larger clone one base away. Here the CDR3 reads CSAINRFGEPEAFF. CDR3 nucleotides: TGCAGTGCCATCAACCGGTTCGGGGAGCCTGAAGCTTTCTTT. The V gene is TRBV20-1, the J gene TRBJ1-1; D is unresolved. V lost 6 bases and J lost 6, with 20 bases in between. The V gene's germline CDR1 is DFQATT and CDR2 SNEGSKA (reference sequence). This CDR3 spans 14 amino acids.

This clonotype was counted only a few times. A much larger clone sits a single nucleotide away, making a read error possible. The chain links TRBV12-3 or TRBV12-4 to TRBJ2-2; D gene unclear. This CDR3 region has 11 residues. V lost 7 bases and J lost 6, with 6 bases in between. This chain's CDR3 is CASTPAGELFF. The CDR3, as DNA: TGTGCCAGCACCCCCGCCGGGGAGCTGTTTTTT.

Note on this clonotype: A single base separates this from a much larger clone, so it may be a read error. The chain couples TRBV12-3 or TRBV12-4 to TRBJ2-3, with D unclear. There are 16 residues in the CDR3. CDR3 coding DNA: TGTGCCAGCAGTTTCGTGACCCTTGGGTTCACAGATACGAAGTATTTT. It yields the protein CASSFVTLGFTDTKYF.

Notes on this clonotype: One junction end disagrees with the germline gene, perhaps due to a read error. The genes are TRBV28 and TRBJ2-5; no clear D. The germline CDR1 and CDR2 sequences are MDHEN and SYDVKM. This CDR3 has 15 amino acids. CDR3 bases: TGTGCCAGCAGTTCGCGGACCGATTACCAAGCGACCCAGTACTTC. This encodes CASSSRTDYQATQYF. Together with reference TRBV28 and TRBJ2-5, the CDR3 gives the full variable domain: DVKVTQSSRYLVKRTGEKVFLECVQDMDHENMFWYRQDPGLGLRLIYFSYDVKMKEKGDIPEGYSVSREKKERFSLILESASTNQTSMYLCASSSRTDYQATQYFGPGTRLLVL.

This clonotype was picked up many times. This chain uses TRBV14 with TRBJ2-3; D not certain. Germline values: CDR1 SGHDN, CDR2 FVKESK. This CDR3 has 15 amino acids. V gave up 0 bases and J gave up 0 bases, with 7 bases separating them. CDR3 loop: CASSQDPYSTDTQYF. The CDR3 nucleotides read TGTGCCAGCAGCCAAGACCCATACAGCACAGATACGCAGTATTTT.

The chain recombines TRBV20-1 with TRBJ1-1, with D perhaps matching TRBD1 (5 bases). CDR1 DFQATT and CDR2 SNEGSKA come from the germline V gene (reference sequence). The CDR3 has 14 residues. V shed 5 bases and J shed 2 bases, with 15 bases lying between them. The CDR3 loop reads CSAPRHQGNTEAFF. DNA of the CDR3: TGCAGTGCTCCACGACACCAGGGAAACACTGAAGCTTTCTTT.

This clonotype was seen many times. The chain carries TRBV7-6 and TRBJ2-5; D is undetermined. The CDR3 contains 14 residues. The V end lost 0 bases, the J end lost 1 base, and 6 bases lay between the germline ends. Germline-derived CDR1 and CDR2 are SGHVS and FNYEAQ. CDR3 nucleotide sequence: TGTGCCAGCAGCTTAGCGCTGGGCCAAGAGACCCAGTACTTC. Translated, it gives CASSLALGQETQYF.

This chain connects TRBV11-2 to TRBJ2-2; no reliable D call. The germline V gene has CDR1 SGHAT and CDR2 FQNNGV. The length of the CDR3 is 16 residues. V was clipped by 4 bases and J by 6 bases, with 18 bases between them. CDR3 coding DNA: TGTGCCAGCAGCTCTGGACCTGTGGGATTACCCGGGGAGCTGTTTTTT. Protein: CASSSGPVGLPGELFF.

This clonotype has just a few counts. This rearrangement joins TRBV28 to TRBJ1-5, with TRBD1 as a possible D gene (6 bases). The CDR3 has 15 residues. CDR1 is MDHEN and CDR2 is SYDVKM in the germline V gene. The germline V and J ends were trimmed by 6 bases and 6 bases, with 18 bases remaining between them. The CDR3 region is CASRHRATPRQPQHF. In nucleotides, the CDR3 is TGTGCCAGCAGGCACAGGGCTACTCCTCGTCAGCCCCAGCATTTT.

As to this clonotype: This sequence may be a read error, since a much larger clone differs from it by one base. The chain combines TRBV24-1 with TRBJ2-2; TRBD2 might be the D (5 bases). CDR1 KGHDR and CDR2 SFDVKD come from the germline V gene. CDR3 length: 14 residues. CDR3 coding DNA: TGTGCCACCAGTGCGCAGCCGAACACCGGGGAGCTGTGTTTT. The encoded protein is CATSAQPNTGELCF.

The genes are TRBV7-9 and TRBJ1-2, with D tentatively TRBD1 (5 bases). The CDR3 contains 18 residues. The germline CDR1 and CDR2 sequences are SEHNR and FQNEAQ (reference sequence). Trimming cost V 7 bases and J 0 bases, with 24 bases left between them. The DNA for the CDR3 is TGTGCCAGCAACCCCCACGACGGGGCGCGCATGACTAACTATGGCTACACCTTC. Encoded protein: CASNPHDGARMTNYGYTF.

At least ten counts were recorded for this clonotype. This sequence joins TRBV19 and TRBJ2-3; D is unresolved. This CDR3 spans 13 amino acids. CDR1 and CDR2 (germline): LNHDA, SQIVND (reference sequence). Trimming cost V 4 bases and J 4 bases, with 9 bases left between them. CDR3 sequence: CASSTSDADTQYF. Written as DNA, the CDR3 is TGTGCCAGTAGTACCTCCGACGCAGATACGCAGTATTTT.

A note on this clonotype: Since a much larger clone is just one base distant, this may be a read error. This chain connects TRBV6-2 or TRBV6-3 to TRBJ1-1; D not resolved. Looked up from germline, CDR1 is MNHEY and CDR2 is SVGEGT. The CDR3 sequence is 14 residues long. V was pared by 4 bases and J by 2 bases, with 11 bases between. In DNA, the CDR3 is TGTGCCAGCAGTTGGGCAGATACAAACACTGAAGCTTTCTTT. Translated, it gives CASSWADTNTEAFF.

This clonotype has more than one count but fewer than ten. V usage is TRBV6-5 and J usage is TRBJ2-3; D may match TRBD1 or TRBD2 (6 bases each). The CDR3 consists of 15 residues. Germline lookup yields CDR1 MNHEY and CDR2 SVGAGI. V lost 0 bases and J lost 4, with 11 bases in between. In DNA form, the CDR3 reads TGTGCCAGCAGTTACTCTTCGGGGGCGGCAGATACGCAGTATTTT. Translating it yields CASSYSSGAADTQYF.

The rearrangement joins TRBV12-2 to TRBJ2-7; the table's TRBD1 call for D was not verified on the DNA. TRBV12-2 is classified as a pseudogene. The CDR3 runs 16 residues. Here the CDR3 DNA reads TGTGCAAGTCGCTTAGTGGCGCCGGCGCCCCCCTACGAGCAGTACTTC. Amino acids: CASRLVAPAPPYEQYF.

The sample holds many counts of this clonotype. The chain carries TRBV6-5 and TRBJ1-6, with D possibly matching TRBD1 (5 bases). The CDR3 runs 13 residues. Germline CDR1 MNHEY, CDR2 SVGAGI. Trimming took 2 bases from V and 13 from J, leaving 12 bases between them. Written as DNA, the CDR3 is TGTGCCAGCAGTTACGGACACCCTGGTCCCCTCCACTTT. Its protein product is CASSYGHPGPLHF.